This T cell receptor (beta chain) was sequenced for a study of response to subunit inactivated influenza vaccine. The length of the CDR3 is 13 residues. Germline CDR1 SGHTA, CDR2 FQGNSA. Trimming removed 2 bases at V and 7 bases at J, with 12 bases between. TCRdb reprocessed the RT-PCR reads with MiXCR, giving one entry per CDR3 protein. The sample shows 500,000 to 750,000 distinct CDR3 sequences, 12% to 15% of them seen only once. This clonotype turned up a few times. This TCR derives from a man between 50 and 59 years old who received an inactivated influenza vaccine. The source material was PBMCs from blood, sampled approximately 12 days after vaccination. The chain carries TRBV7-2 and TRBJ2-7; D possibly uses TRBD1 or TRBD2 (5 bases each). CDR3 residues: CASSLRVGPEQYF. The CDR3 DNA reads as TGTGCCAGCAGCTTACGAGTGGGACCGGAGCAGTACTTC.